This T cell receptor (beta chain) derives from a study of cytomegalovirus exposure and HLA in healthy donors. Overall study results and limits: CMV serostatus was the sole immune exposure information available. Later analysis suggested most CMV-associated TCR beta chains were HLA-restricted. Some V segments, TRBV6-2 and TRBV6-3 among them, were indistinguishable and were therefore excluded.

Nominal health characterized the donors when sampled, though unrecorded immune exposures were likely. The study ran its PCR with 60 Vbeta and 13 Jbeta primers. Sequenced by immunoSEQ multiplex PCR; TCRdb stores in-frame clones only, minus some. Among over 150,000 clones listed, roughly three quarters were seen once. Per germline, CDR1 MNHEY and CDR2 SMNVEV (reference sequence). The ends lost 3 bases at V and 0 bases at J; junction bases unmatched: 5. CDR3 length: 15 residues. A few counts support this clone. Its antigen is unidentified. This TCR came from a woman in her 50s in good health and CMV-seropositive. Sample: PBMCs. The rearrangement uses TRBV27 and TRBJ2-7, with TRBD2 identical over 7 bases. CDR3 DNA: TGTGCCAGCAGTTTCGGGAGGCTGAGCTCCTACGAGCAGTACTTC. Its translation: CASSFGRLSSYEQYF.